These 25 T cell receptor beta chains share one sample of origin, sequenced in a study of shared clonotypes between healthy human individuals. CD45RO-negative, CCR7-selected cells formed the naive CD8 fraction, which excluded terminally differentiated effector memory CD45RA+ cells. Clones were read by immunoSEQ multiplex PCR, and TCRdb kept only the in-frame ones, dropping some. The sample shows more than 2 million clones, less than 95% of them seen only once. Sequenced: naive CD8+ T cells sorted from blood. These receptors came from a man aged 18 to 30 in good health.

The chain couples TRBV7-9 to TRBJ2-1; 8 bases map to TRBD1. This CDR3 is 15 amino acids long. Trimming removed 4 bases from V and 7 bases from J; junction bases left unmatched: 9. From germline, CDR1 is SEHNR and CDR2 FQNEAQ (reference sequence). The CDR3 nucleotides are TGTGCCAGCAGCTATGGACAGGGTTCAAGGAATGAGCAGTTCTTC. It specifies CASSYGQGSRNEQFF.

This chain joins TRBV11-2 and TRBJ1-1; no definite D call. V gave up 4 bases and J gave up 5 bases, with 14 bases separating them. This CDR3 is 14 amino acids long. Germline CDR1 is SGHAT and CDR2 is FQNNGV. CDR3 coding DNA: TGTGCCAGCAGCTCTTCCGGTGGGTGGACTGAAGCTTTCTTT. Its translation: CASSSSGGWTEAFF.

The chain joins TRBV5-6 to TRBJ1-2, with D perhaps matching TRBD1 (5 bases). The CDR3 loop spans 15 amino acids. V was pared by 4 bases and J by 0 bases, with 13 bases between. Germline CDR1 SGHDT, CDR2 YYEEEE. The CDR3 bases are TGTGCCAGCAGCAGTCCGACAGAGACTAACTATGGCTACACCTTC. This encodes CASSSPTETNYGYTF.

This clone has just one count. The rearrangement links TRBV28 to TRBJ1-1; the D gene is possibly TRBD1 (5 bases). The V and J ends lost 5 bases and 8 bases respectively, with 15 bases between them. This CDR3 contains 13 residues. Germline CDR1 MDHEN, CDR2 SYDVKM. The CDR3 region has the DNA TGTGCCAGCAGTCCGCCGGGACCGCAGGAAGCTTTCTTT. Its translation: CASSPPGPQEAFF.

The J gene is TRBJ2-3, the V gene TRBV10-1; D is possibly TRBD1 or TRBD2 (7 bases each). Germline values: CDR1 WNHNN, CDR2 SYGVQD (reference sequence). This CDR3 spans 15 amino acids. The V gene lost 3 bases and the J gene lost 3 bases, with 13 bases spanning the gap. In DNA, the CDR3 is TGCGCCAGCAGTGATCAGGGGGGGCCAACAGATACGCAGTATTTT. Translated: CASSDQGGPTDTQYF.

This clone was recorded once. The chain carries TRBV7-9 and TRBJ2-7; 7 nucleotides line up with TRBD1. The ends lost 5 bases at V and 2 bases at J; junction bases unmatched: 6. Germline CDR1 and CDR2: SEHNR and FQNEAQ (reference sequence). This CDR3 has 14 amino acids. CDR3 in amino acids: CASSNRQGPYEQYF. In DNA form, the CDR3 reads TGTGCCAGCAGCAACCGACAGGGTCCCTACGAGCAGTACTTC.

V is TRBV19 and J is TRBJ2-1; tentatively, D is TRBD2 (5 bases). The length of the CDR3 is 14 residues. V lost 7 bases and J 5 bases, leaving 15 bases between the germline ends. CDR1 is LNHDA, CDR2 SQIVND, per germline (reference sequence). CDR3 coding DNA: TGTGCCAGTAAAGGCGGGCTCTATAACAATGAGCAGTTCTTC. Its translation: CASKGGLYNNEQFF.

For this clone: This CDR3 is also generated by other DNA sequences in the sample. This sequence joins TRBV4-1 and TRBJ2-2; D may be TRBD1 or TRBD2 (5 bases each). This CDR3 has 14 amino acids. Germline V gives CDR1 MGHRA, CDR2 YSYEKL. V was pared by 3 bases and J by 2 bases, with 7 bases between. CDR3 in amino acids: CASSQGPNTGELFF. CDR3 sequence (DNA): TGCGCCAGCAGCCAGGGACCAAACACCGGGGAGCTGTTTTTT.

The CDR3 reads CASSLPGATEAFF. The CDR3 DNA follows: TGCGCCAGCAGCCTGCCGGGGGCCACTGAAGCTTTCTTT. This chain connects TRBV4-1 to TRBJ1-1, with D perhaps matching TRBD1 (6 bases). The V end lost 4 bases, the J end lost 4 bases, and 10 bases lay between the germline ends. Per germline, CDR1 MGHRA and CDR2 YSYEKL. The CDR3 loop spans 13 amino acids.

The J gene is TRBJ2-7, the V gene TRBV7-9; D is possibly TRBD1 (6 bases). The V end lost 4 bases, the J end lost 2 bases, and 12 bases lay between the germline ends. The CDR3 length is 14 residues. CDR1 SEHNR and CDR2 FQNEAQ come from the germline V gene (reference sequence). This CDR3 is CASSSGQQAYEQYF. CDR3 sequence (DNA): TGTGCCAGCAGCTCAGGACAGCAAGCCTACGAGCAGTACTTC.

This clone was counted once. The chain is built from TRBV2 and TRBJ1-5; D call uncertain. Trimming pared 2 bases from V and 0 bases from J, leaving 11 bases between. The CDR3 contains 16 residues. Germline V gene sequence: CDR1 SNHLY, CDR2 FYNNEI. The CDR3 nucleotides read TGTGCCAGCAGTGAACTGGTGGGGTATAGCAATCAGCCCCAGCATTTT. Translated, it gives CASSELVGYSNQPQHF. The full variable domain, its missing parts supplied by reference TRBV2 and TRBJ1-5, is EPEVTQTPSHQVTQMGQEVILRCVPISNHLYFYWYRQILGQKVEFLVSFYNNEISEKSEIFDDQFSVERPDGSNFTLKIRSTKLEDSAMYFCASSELVGYSNQPQHFGDGTRLSIL.

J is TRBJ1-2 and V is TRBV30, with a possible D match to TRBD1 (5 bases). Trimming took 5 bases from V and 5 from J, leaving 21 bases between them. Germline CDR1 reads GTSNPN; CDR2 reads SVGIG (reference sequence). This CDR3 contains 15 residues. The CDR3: CAWEADTSHRYGYTF. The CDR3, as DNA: TGTGCCTGGGAGGCGGACACTTCTCATCGTTATGGCTACACCTTC.

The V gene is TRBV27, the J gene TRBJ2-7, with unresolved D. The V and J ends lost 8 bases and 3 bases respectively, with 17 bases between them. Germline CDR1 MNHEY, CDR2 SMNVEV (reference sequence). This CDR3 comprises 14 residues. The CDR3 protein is CASSPAVWNYEQYF. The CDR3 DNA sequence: TGTGCCAGCTCCCCGGCAGTGTGGAACTACGAGCAGTACTTC.

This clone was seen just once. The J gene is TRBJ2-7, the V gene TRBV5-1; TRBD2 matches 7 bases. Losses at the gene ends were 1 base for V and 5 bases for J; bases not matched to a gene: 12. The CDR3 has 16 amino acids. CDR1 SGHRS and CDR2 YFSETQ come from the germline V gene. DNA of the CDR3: TGCGCCAGCAGCTTGTTGCGGGAAGCGGGGTTCCACGAGCAGTACTTC. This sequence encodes CASSLLREAGFHEQYF.

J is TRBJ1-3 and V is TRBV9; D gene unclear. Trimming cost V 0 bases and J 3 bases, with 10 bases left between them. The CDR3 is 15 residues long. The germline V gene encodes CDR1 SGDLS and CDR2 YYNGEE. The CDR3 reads CASSVDGFSGNTIYF. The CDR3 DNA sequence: TGTGCCAGCAGCGTAGATGGCTTTAGTGGAAACACCATATATTTT.

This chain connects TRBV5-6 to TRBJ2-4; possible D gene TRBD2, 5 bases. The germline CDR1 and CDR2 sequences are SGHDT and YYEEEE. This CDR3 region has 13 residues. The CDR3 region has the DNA TGTTGTTCCGGGGTGTTAGCCAAAAACATTCAGTACTTC. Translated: CCSGVLAKNIQYF.

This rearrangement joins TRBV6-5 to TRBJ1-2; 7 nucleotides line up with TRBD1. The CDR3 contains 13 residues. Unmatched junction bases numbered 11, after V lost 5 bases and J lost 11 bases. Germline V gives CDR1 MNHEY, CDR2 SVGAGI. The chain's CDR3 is CASSPTGATLYTF. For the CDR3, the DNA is TGTGCCAGCAGTCCAACAGGGGCAACCCTGTACACCTTC.

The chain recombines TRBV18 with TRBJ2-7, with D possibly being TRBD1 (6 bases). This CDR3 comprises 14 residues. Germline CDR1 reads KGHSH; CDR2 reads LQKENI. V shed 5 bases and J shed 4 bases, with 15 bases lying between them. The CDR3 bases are TGTGCCAGCTCAGACGCCGGCAGGGGATACGAGCAGTACTTC. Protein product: CASSDAGRGYEQYF. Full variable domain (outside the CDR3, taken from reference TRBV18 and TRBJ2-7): NAGVMQNPRHLVRRRGQEARLRCSPMKGHSHVYWYRQLPEEGLKFMVYLQKENIIDESGMPKERFSAEFPKEGPSILRIQQVVRGDSAAYFCASSDAGRGYEQYFGPGTRLTVT.

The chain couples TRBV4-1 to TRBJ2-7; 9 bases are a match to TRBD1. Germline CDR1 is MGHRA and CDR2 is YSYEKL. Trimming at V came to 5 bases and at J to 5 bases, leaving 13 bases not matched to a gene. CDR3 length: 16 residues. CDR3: CASSSGGGTGTDEQYF. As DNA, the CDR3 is TGCGCCAGCAGCTCAGGGGGCGGGACAGGGACAGACGAGCAGTACTTC.

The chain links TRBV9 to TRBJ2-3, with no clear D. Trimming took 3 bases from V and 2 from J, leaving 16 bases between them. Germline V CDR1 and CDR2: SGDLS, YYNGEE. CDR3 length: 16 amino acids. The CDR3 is CASSALDLSHTDTQYF. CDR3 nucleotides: TGTGCCAGCAGCGCACTTGACCTCTCCCACACAGATACGCAGTATTTT.

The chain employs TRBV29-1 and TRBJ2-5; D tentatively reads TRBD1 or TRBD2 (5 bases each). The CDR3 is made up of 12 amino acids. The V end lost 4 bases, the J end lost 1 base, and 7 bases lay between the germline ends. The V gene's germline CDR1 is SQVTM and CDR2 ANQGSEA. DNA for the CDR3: TGCAGCGTTGGGGACCTCCAAGAGACCCAGTACTTC. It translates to CSVGDLQETQYF.

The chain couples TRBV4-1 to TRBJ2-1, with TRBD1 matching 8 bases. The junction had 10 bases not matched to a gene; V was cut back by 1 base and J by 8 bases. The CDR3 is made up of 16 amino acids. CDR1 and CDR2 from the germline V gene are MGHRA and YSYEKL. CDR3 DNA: TGCGCCAGCAGCCAAGTGGGGACAGGCTATGTAGATGAGCAGTTCTTC. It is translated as CASSQVGTGYVDEQFF.

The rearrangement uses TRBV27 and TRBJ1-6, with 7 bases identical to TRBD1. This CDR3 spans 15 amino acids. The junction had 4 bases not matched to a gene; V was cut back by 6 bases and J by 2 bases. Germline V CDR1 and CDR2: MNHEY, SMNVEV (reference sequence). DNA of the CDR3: TGTGCCAGCAGCAGGGACAGACCCTATAATTCACCCCTCCACTTT. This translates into CASSRDRPYNSPLHF.

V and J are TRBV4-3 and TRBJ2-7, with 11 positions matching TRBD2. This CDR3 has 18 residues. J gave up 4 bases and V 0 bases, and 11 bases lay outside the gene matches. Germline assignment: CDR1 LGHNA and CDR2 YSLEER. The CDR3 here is CASSQELAGGPPDYEQYF. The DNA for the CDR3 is TGCGCCAGCAGCCAAGAGTTAGCGGGAGGGCCCCCAGATTACGAGCAGTACTTC.

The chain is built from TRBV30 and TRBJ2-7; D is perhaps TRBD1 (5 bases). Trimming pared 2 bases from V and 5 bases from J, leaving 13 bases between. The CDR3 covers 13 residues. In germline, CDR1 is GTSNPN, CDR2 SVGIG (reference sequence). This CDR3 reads CAWSTHRLDEQYF. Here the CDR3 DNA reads TGTGCCTGGAGTACCCACAGGCTCGACGAGCAGTACTTC.